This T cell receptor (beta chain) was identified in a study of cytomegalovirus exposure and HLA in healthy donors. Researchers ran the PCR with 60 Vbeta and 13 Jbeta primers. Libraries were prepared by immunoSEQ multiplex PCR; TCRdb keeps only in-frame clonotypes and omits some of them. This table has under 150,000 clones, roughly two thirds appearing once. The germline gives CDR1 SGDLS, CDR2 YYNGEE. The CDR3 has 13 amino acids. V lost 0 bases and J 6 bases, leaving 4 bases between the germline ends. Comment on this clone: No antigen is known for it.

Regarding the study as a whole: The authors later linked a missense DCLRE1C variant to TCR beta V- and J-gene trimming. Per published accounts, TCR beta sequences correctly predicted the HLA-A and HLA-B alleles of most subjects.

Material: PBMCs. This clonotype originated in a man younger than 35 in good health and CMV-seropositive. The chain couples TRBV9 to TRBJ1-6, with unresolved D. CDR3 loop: CASSVGGNSPLHF. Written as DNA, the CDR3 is TGTGCCAGCAGCGTAGGAGGTAATTCACCCCTCCACTTT.